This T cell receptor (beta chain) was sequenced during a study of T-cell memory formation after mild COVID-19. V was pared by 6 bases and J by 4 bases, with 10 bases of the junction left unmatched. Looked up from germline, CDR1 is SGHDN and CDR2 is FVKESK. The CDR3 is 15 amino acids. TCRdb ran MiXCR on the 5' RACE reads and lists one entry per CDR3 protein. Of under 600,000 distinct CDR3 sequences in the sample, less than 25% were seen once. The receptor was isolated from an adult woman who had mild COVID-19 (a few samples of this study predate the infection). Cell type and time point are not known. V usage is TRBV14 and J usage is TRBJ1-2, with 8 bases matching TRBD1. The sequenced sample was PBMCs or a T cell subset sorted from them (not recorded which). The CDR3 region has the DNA TGTGCCAGCAGAAGCACCGGGACAGGTGTCTATGGCTACACCTTC. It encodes CASRSTGTGVYGYTF.